Below, 14 T cell receptor beta chains from the same sample are listed, as sequenced in a study of control samples from healthy donors and cancer patients. The method was immunoSEQ multiplex PCR; TCRdb's version includes in-frame clones alone and lacks a portion of them. The profile shows about 150,000 clones, around 90% of them singletons. The sequencing input was blood. The source of these receptors is a woman aged 25 to 39 in good health.

The chain employs TRBV4-1 and TRBJ2-5; no definite D call. Germline V gene lookup returns CDR1 MGHRA and CDR2 YSYEKL. V lost 3 bases and J lost 5, with 7 bases in between. The CDR3 runs to 12 residues. CDR3 in amino acids: CASSQPGETQYF. CDR3 DNA: TGCGCCAGCAGCCAGCCTGGGGAGACCCAGTACTTC.

V and J are TRBV29-1 and TRBJ2-3; a possible D gene is TRBD2 (5 bases). CDR3 length: 12 amino acids. Trimming removed 8 bases from V and 4 bases from J, with 13 bases in between. Germline CDR1 and CDR2: SQVTM and ANQGSEA. CDR3 residues: CSTRRGADTQYF. Here the CDR3 DNA reads TGCAGCACGCGACGGGGTGCAGATACGCAGTATTTT.

The V and J genes are TRBV4-2 and TRBJ2-2, with TRBD2 matching over 13 bases. CDR1 is LGHNA, CDR2 YNFKEQ, per germline. This CDR3 has 18 residues. The junction had 11 bases not matched to a gene; V was cut back by 6 bases and J by 4 bases. The chain's CDR3 is CASRASERLAGGTGELFF. CDR3 sequence (DNA): TGTGCCAGCAGAGCAAGTGAGCGACTAGCGGGGGGCACCGGGGAGCTGTTTTTT.

The chain recombines TRBV27 with TRBJ2-7, with D maybe TRBD1 (5 bases). The CDR3 loop spans 13 amino acids. The germline V gene encodes CDR1 MNHEY and CDR2 SMNVEV (reference sequence). Trimming took 5 bases from V and 4 from J, leaving 12 bases between them. CDR3 in amino acids: CASSLRTNYEQYF. The CDR3 DNA sequence: TGTGCCAGCAGTCTCCGGACAAATTACGAGCAGTACTTC.

The chain links TRBV30 to TRBJ1-5, with D maybe TRBD1 (5 bases). The CDR3 runs 17 residues. V was trimmed by 0 bases and J by 2 bases, leaving 17 bases between them. Germline CDR1 is GTSNPN and CDR2 is SVGIG (reference sequence). CDR3: CAWSVRQAGGGNQPQHF. The DNA of the CDR3 is TGTGCCTGGAGTGTACGGCAAGCTGGAGGGGGCAATCAGCCCCAGCATTTT.

The J gene is TRBJ2-2, the V gene TRBV29-1; 8 positions agree with TRBD2. The CDR3 length is 15 residues. Germline V CDR1 and CDR2: SQVTM, ANQGSEA. Germline trimming cut 6 bases from V and 4 bases from J; bases unmatched to any gene: 10. In DNA, the CDR3 is TGCAGCGTGGCGGGGGGCGGGAGTGGCACCGGGGAGCTGTTTTTT. It is translated as CSVAGGGSGTGELFF.

This CDR3 is CASSVSGADTQYF. As DNA, the CDR3 is TGCGCCAGCAGCGTGTCAGGGGCAGATACGCAGTATTTT. This chain links TRBV5-1 with TRBJ2-3; possible D gene TRBD1, 6 bases. V was pared by 4 bases and J by 4 bases, with 10 bases between. Germline V gives CDR1 SGHRS, CDR2 YFSETQ. This CDR3 has 13 amino acids.

The V and J genes are TRBV19 and TRBJ1-4; D is ambiguous. Trimming pared 4 bases from V and 1 base from J, leaving 13 bases between. The CDR3 consists of 16 residues. CDR1 and CDR2 (germline): LNHDA, SQIVND (reference sequence). CDR3 sequence: CASSSSSPGTNEKLFF. The CDR3 coding sequence is TGTGCCAGTAGTAGCTCTAGCCCGGGAACTAATGAAAAACTGTTTTTT. Using reference TRBV19 and TRBJ1-4 for the parts outside the CDR3, the full variable domain is DGGITQSPKYLFRKEGQNVTLSCEQNLNHDAMYWYRQDPGQGLRLIYYSQIVNDFQKGDIAEGYSVSREKKESFPLTVTSAQKNPTAFYLCASSSSSPGTNEKLFFGSGTQLSVL.

The chain has TRBV5-1 and TRBJ1-1; 10 nucleotides align to TRBD1. J was trimmed by 5 bases and V by 3 bases; bases with no gene match: 7. This CDR3 has 15 amino acids. CDR1 is SGHRS, CDR2 YFSETQ, per germline. The CDR3 reads CASSSGQGEGTEAFF. In DNA form, the CDR3 reads TGCGCCAGCAGCTCAGGACAGGGGGAAGGGACTGAAGCTTTCTTT. Variable domain in full (rest from reference TRBV5-1 and TRBJ1-1): KAGVTQTPRYLIKTRGQQVTLSCSPISGHRSVSWYQQTPGQGLQFLFEYFSETQRNKGNFPGRFSGRQFSNSRSEMNVSTLELGDSALYLCASSSGQGEGTEAFFGQGTRLTVV.

This chain uses TRBV9 with TRBJ1-2; D might be TRBD1 (5 bases). Trimming took off 1 base at V and 5 bases at J, with 15 bases between the two ends. The CDR3 runs 15 residues. Per the germline V gene, CDR1 is SGDLS and CDR2 is YYNGEE. This CDR3 reads CASSVNLQGTYGYTF. The CDR3 region has the DNA TGTGCCAGCAGCGTAAACCTTCAGGGAACTTATGGCTACACCTTC.

The V gene is TRBV28, the J gene TRBJ1-2, with a weak D call TRBD1 (5 bases). There are 14 residues in the CDR3. Germline lookup yields CDR1 MDHEN and CDR2 SYDVKM. Trimming left V 7 bases short and J 6 bases short, with 18 bases between. CDR3 in amino acids: CASIGAAPGNGYTF. For the CDR3, the DNA is TGTGCCAGCATAGGGGCCGCCCCGGGGAATGGCTACACCTTC.

The V call is TRBV7-6, the J call TRBJ2-3; 7 bases line up with TRBD2. Germline values: CDR1 SGHVS, CDR2 FNYEAQ. J gave up 0 bases and V 4 bases, and 4 bases lay outside the gene matches. The CDR3 runs 15 residues. This CDR3 reads CASSYGLVSTDTQYF. For the CDR3, the DNA is TGTGCCAGCAGCTACGGACTAGTGAGCACAGATACGCAGTATTTT.

DNA of the CDR3: TGTGCCAGCAGTGAGGGGAATGAGAATTCACCCCTCCACTTT. Protein: CASSEGNENSPLHF. The chain uses TRBV6-1 and TRBJ1-6; D gene uncertain. Germline lookup yields CDR1 MNHNS and CDR2 SASEGT. The V end was cut by 3 bases, the J end by 7 bases, with 10 bases between. The CDR3 has 14 amino acids.

V gene TRBV27 combines with J gene TRBJ2-3; 7 positions agree with TRBD2. Trimming cost V 4 bases and J 0 bases; bases outside gene matches: 4. The germline V gene encodes CDR1 MNHEY and CDR2 SMNVEV (reference sequence). The CDR3 consists of 15 residues. As DNA, the CDR3 is TGTGCCAGCAGTTGGGGAGGGTCCAGCACAGATACGCAGTATTTT. Protein sequence: CASSWGGSSTDTQYF.